The clone carrying this T cell receptor (beta chain) was picked up one time. Its antigen is still unknown. These data come from a study of T cell responses to AZD1222 COVID-19 vaccine. Study details: Second-dose intervals of approximately 4 or approximately 12 weeks were pooled.

Study conclusions and caveats: Clonal diversity may have been underestimated, and the donors were mostly white British, with more females than males.

TCRdb keeps only in-frame clones here, not all; method: immunoSEQ multiplex PCR. Of approximately 170,000 clones detected, about 92% appear once; the ten largest clones hold roughly 3.8%. Germline CDR1 and CDR2: SEHNR and FQNEAQ (reference sequence). Between the trimmed V and J ends, which lost 5 bases and 6 bases, there was a span of 8 bases. This CDR3 region has 12 residues. The chain links TRBV7-9 to TRBJ1-5; no clear D gene. The sample was peripheral blood, taken on day 0 of AZD1222 vaccination. The receptor was derived from an adult in good health. The CDR3 spells CASSPQGQPQHF. CDR3 nucleotides: TGTGCCAGCAGCCCGCAAGGTCAGCCCCAGCATTTT. Looking up the rest from reference TRBV7-9 and TRBJ1-5 gives the full variable domain: DTGVSQNPRHKITKRGQNVTFRCDPISEHNRLYWYRQTLGQGPEFLTYFQNEAQLEKSRLLSDRFSAERPKGSFSTLEIQRTEQGDSAMYLCASSPQGQPQHFGDGTRLSIL.